This T cell receptor (beta chain) was obtained from a study of blood T cell repertoires in COVID-19. The wider study: The samples span acute and convalescent COVID-19 from the United States, Italy and Spain. Sample material is recorded as cDNA or gDNA derived from T cells, B-cell-depleted T cells, or PBMCs.

This CDR3 is built from 16 residues. V gave up 5 bases and J gave up 9 bases, with 20 bases separating them. Germline-derived CDR1 and CDR2 are LGHNA and YNFKEQ. Under the authors' procedure: Amplifying reference gene primers gave estimates of nucleated cell counts. The assay was immunoSEQ multiplex PCR, and TCRdb's table has in-frame clones only and misses some. V and J calls and clone size come straight from that table; D and trimming were deduced from the DNA. The sample lists some 360,000 clones; roughly nine tenths were seen once. The chain uses TRBV4-2 and TRBJ1-6; D is perhaps TRBD1 (5 bases). The sequenced material came from peripheral blood. The receptor was derived from a woman aged 60 to 75 with COVID-19, enrolled during active disease. The chain's CDR3 is CASSYGRPGFVSPLHF. The CDR3 bases are TGTGCCAGCAGCTATGGGAGGCCAGGGTTTGTTTCACCCCTCCACTTT.